The TCR beta chain under discussion was sequenced for a study of CD8 T cells in Susac syndrome. Reverse transcription of roughly 0.45 to 1 ug RNA used random hexamers. Each CDR3 protein gets one entry after TCRdb re-called the immunoSEQ multiplex PCR reads with MiXCR. In the table there are about 210,000 distinct CDR3 sequences, around 96% of which are singletons. This CDR3 is built from 11 residues. Trimming removed 0 bases at V and 18 bases at J, with 12 bases between. In germline, CDR1 is SQVTM, CDR2 ANQGSEA. Sequencing was done on a sample of CD4+ T cells from PBMCs. This receptor was obtained from a human donor with multiple sclerosis. The chain combines TRBV29-1 with TRBJ2-6, with D possibly being TRBD1 (5 bases). The CDR3 region is CSVEEQDYPTF. CDR3 nucleotide sequence: TGCAGCGTTGAAGAACAGGATTATCCGACTTTC.